This TCR beta chain derives from a study of breast tumors, draining lymph nodes, adjacent tissues. Study conclusions and caveats: The lymph node origin of tumor T cells was framed as consistent with a hypothesis, not demonstrated. Tumor TCR diversity was below lymph nodes but above nontumor tissue.

Samples came from axillary lymph nodes draining the breast cancer. The CDR3 sequence is 13 residues long. V lost 5 bases and J 6 bases, leaving 14 bases between the germline ends. CDR1 and CDR2 (germline): MGHDK, SYGVNS. TCRdb reanalysed the multiplex PCR reads using MiXCR and keeps one entry per CDR3 protein. Altogether 200,000 to 250,000 distinct CDR3 sequences are present, about 30% being singletons, with the ten largest covering over 1.1%. This clonotype occurred many times. Its antigen remains unknown. This TCR came from a female donor with breast cancer. Some clones in this sample may be carry-over from other donors' samples. This rearrangement joins TRBV25-1 to TRBJ2-7; D not certain. Sequencing was carried out using axillary lymph node tissue. CDR3 in DNA: TGTGCCAGCAGTTCCGTTTCCACCCGCGAGCAGTACTTC. Translation: CASSSVSTREQYF.